This TCR beta chain derives from a study of T cell clonotyping in hematopoietic cell transplantation. Looking at the study overall: Recipient samples before transplant were obtained post-cytoreduction.

Time point of the sample: recipient sample about 28 days before transplant, after cytoreduction. Findings of the study overall: At the given depth, recipient repertoires were over 95% de novo clonotypes. Cells were unsorted, so CD4 and CD8 contributions were not separated.

Of note for this clone: As yet, its antigen is unknown.

The CDR3 sequence is 15 residues long. Germline CDR1 LNHDA, CDR2 SQIVND (reference sequence). The V end lost 6 bases, the J end lost 0 bases, and 13 bases lay between the germline ends. Profiling relied on immunoSEQ multiplex PCR, and the TCRdb table lists in-frame clones only, not all of them. The sample records about 80,000 clones, about 96% being singletons. Sequencing used peripheral blood mononuclear cells, obtained before stem cell transplant. The sequence came from a woman between 45 and 60 years old with acute myeloid leukemia. Some clones in this sample may be carry-over from other donors' samples. The J gene is TRBJ2-3, the V gene TRBV19; D may be TRBD1 (5 bases). In DNA form, the CDR3 reads TGTGCCAGTAGACAACAGGTTTCTAGCACAGATACGCAGTATTTT. It specifies CASRQQVSSTDTQYF.